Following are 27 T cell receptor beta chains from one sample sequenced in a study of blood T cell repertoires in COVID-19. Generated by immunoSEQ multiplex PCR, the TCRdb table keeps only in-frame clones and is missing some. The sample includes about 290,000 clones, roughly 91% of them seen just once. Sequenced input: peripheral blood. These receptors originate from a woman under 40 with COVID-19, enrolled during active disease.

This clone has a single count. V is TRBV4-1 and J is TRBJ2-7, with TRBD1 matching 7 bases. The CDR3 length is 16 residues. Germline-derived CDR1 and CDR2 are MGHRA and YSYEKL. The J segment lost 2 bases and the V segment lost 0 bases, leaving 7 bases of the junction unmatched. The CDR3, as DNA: TGCGCCAGCAGCCAAGATCCGGGACAGATGACCTACGAGCAGTACTTC. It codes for CASSQDPGQMTYEQYF.

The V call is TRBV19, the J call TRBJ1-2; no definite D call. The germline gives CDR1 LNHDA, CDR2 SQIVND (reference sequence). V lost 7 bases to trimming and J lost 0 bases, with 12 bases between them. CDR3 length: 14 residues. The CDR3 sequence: CASIPTASNYGYTF. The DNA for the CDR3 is TGTGCCAGTATCCCAACCGCGTCTAACTATGGCTACACCTTC.

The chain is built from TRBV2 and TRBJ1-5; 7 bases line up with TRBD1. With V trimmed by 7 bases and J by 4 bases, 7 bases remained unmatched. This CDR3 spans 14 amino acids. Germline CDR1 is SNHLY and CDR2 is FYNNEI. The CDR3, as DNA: TGTGCCAGCATGGGACAGATGATGAATCAGCCCCAGCATTTT. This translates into CASMGQMMNQPQHF.

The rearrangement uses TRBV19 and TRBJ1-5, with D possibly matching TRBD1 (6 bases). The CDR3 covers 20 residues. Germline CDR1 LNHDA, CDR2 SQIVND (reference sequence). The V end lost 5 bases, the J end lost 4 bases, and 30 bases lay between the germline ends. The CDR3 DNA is TGTGCCAGTAGTCCCTCAGGACAGTCGTACGACAGAGCGGAGAATCAGCCCCAGCATTTT. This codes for CASSPSGQSYDRAENQPQHF.

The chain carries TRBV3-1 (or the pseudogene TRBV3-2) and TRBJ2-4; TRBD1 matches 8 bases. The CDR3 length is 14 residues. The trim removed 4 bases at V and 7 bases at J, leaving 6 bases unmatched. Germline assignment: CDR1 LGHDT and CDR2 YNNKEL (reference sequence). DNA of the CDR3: TGTGCCAGCAGCCTCTTCCGGGACAGGAACATTCAGTACTTC. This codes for CASSLFRDRNIQYF.

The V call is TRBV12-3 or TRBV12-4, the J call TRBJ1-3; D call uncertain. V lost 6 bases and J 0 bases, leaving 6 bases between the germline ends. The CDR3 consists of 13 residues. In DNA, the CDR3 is TGTGCCAGCAGGGGCAGCTCTGGAAACACCATATATTTT. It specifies CASRGSSGNTIYF.

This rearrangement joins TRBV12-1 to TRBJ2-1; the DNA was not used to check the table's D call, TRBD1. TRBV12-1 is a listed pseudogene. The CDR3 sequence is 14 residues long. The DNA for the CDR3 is TGTGCCAGCAGCTCCGACAGCTACTACAATGAGCAGTTCTTC. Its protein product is CASSSDSYYNEQFF.

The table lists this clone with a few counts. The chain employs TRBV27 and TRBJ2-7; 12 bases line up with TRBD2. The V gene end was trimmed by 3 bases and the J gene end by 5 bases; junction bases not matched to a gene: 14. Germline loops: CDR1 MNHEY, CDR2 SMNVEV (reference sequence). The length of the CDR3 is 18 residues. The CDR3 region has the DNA TGTGCCAGCAGTTTGGGGAGTTGGCTAGCGGGGGGGCTGAACGAGCAGTACTTC. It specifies CASSLGSWLAGGLNEQYF.

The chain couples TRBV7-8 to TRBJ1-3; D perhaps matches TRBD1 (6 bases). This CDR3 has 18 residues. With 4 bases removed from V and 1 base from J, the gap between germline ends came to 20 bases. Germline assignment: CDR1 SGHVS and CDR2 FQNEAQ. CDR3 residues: CASSSKRGPQGSGNTIYF. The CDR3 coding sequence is TGTGCCAGCAGCTCTAAAAGGGGTCCACAGGGTTCTGGAAACACCATATATTTT.

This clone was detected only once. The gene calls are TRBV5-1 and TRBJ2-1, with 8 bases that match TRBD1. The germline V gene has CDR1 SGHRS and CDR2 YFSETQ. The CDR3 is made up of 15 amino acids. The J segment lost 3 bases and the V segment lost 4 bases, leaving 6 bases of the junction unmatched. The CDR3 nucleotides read TGCGCCAGCAGCCCCGTGGGACAGGACTACAATGAGCAGTTCTTC. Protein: CASSPVGQDYNEQFF.

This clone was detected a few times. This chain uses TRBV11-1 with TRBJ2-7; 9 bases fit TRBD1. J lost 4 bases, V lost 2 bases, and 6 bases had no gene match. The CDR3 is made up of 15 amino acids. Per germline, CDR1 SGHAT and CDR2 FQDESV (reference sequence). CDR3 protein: CASSLWGQGKYEQYF. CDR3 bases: TGTGCCAGCAGCTTATGGGGACAGGGAAAGTACGAGCAGTACTTC.

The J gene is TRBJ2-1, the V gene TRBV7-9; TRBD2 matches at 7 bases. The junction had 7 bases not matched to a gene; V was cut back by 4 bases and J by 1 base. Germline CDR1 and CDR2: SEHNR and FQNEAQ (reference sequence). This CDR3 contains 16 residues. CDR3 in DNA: TGTGCCAGCAGCTACCGACTAGCTGGGTCCTACAATGAGCAGTTCTTC. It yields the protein CASSYRLAGSYNEQFF.

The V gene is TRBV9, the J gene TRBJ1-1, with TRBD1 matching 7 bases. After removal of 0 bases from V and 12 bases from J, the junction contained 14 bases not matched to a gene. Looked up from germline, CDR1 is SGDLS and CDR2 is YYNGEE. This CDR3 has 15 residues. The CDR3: CASSVATGDPGSTFF. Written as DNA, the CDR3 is TGTGCCAGCAGCGTAGCTACAGGGGACCCAGGGTCAACTTTCTTT.

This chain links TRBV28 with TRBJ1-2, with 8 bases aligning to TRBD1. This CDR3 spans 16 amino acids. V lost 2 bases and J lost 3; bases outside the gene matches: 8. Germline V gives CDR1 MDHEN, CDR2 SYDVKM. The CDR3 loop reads CASSLPGGFTDYGYTF. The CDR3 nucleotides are TGTGCCAGCAGTTTACCAGGGGGCTTCACCGACTATGGCTACACCTTC.

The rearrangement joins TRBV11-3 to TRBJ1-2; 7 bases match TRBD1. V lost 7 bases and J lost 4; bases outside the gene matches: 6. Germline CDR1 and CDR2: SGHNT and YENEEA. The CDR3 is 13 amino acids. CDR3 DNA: TGTGCCAGCACCTTCGACAGGGTCTATGGCTACACCTTC. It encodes CASTFDRVYGYTF.

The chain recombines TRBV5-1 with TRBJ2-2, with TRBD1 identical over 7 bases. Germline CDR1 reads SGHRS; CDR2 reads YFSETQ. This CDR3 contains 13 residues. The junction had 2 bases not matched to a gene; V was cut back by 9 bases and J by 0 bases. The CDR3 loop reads CANRGANTGELFF. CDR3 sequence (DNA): TGCGCCAACAGGGGAGCGAACACCGGGGAGCTGTTTTTT.

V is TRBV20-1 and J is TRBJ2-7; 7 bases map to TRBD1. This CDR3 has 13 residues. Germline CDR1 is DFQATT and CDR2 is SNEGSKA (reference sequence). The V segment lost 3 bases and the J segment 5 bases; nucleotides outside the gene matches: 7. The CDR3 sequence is CSASLGGADEQYF. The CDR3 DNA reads TGCAGTGCTAGTCTAGGGGGCGCAGACGAGCAGTACTTC.

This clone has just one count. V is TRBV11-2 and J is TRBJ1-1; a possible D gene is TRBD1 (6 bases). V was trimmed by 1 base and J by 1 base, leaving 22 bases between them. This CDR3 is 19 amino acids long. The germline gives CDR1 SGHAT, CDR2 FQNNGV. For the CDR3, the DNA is TGTGCCAGCAGCTTAGCTCTATTTTATCGGGGGGCCACGAACACTGAAGCTTTCTTT. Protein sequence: CASSLALFYRGATNTEAFF.

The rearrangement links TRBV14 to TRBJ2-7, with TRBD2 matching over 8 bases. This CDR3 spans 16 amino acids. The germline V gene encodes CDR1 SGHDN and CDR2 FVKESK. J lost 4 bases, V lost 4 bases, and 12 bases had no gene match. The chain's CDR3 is CASSPTAAGGPYEQYF. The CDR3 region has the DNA TGTGCCAGCAGCCCCACAGCGGCGGGGGGTCCGTACGAGCAGTACTTC. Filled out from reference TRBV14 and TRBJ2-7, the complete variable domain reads EAGVTQFPSHSVIEKGQTVTLRCDPISGHDNLYWYRRVMGKEIKFLLHFVKESKQDESGMPNNRFLAERTGGTYSTLKVQPAELEDSGVYFCASSPTAAGGPYEQYFGPGTRLTVT.

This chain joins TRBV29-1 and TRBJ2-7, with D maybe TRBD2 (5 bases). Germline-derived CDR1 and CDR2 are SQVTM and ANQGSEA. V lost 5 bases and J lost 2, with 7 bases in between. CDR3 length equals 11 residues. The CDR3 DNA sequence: TGCAGCGTTTCGGAGGCCTACGAGCAGTACTTC. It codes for CSVSEAYEQYF.

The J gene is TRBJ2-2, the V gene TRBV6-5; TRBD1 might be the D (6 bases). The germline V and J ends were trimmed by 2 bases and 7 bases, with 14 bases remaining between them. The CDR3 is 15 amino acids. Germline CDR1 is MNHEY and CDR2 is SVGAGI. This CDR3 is CASSYRAQGFGELFF. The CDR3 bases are TGTGCCAGCAGTTACCGGGCCCAGGGGTTCGGGGAGCTGTTTTTT.

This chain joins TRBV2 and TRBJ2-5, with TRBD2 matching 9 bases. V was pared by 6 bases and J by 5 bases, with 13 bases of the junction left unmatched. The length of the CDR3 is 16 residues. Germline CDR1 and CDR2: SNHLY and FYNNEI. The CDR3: CASRTPAAGGLETQYF. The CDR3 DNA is TGTGCCAGCAGGACCCCGGCGGCGGGGGGGCTTGAGACCCAGTACTTC. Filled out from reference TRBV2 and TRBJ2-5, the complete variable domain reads EPEVTQTPSHQVTQMGQEVILRCVPISNHLYFYWYRQILGQKVEFLVSFYNNEISEKSEIFDDQFSVERPDGSNFTLKIRSTKLEDSAMYFCASRTPAAGGLETQYFGPGTRLLVL.

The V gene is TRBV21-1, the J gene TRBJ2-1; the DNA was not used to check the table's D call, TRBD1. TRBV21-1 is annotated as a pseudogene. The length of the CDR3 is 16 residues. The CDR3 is CASSGSPTGIYNEQFF. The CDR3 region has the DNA TGTGCCAGCAGCGGGTCGCCGACAGGGATTTACAATGAGCAGTTCTTC.

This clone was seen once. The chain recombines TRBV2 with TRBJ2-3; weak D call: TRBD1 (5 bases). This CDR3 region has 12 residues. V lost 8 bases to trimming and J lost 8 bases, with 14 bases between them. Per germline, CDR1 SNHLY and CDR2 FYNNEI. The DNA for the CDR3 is TGTGCCAGCGGGCCCCAAGGGGCTACGCAGTATTTT. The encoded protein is CASGPQGATQYF. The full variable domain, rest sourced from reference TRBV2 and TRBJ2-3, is EPEVTQTPSHQVTQMGQEVILRCVPISNHLYFYWYRQILGQKVEFLVSFYNNEISEKSEIFDDQFSVERPDGSNFTLKIRSTKLEDSAMYFCASGPQGATQYFGPGTRLTVL.

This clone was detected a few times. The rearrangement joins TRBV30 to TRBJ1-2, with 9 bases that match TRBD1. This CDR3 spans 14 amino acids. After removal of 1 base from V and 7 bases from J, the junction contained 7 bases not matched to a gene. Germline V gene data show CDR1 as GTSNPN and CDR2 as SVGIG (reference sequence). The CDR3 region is CAWSEQGAGRGYTF. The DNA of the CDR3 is TGTGCCTGGAGTGAACAGGGGGCAGGCCGTGGCTACACCTTC. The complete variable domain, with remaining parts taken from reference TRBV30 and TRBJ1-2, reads SQTIHQWPATLVQPVGSPLSLECTVEGTSNPNLYWYRQAAGRGLQLLFYSVGIGQISSEVPQNLSASRPQDRQFILSSKKLLLSDSGFYLCAWSEQGAGRGYTFGSGTRLTVV.

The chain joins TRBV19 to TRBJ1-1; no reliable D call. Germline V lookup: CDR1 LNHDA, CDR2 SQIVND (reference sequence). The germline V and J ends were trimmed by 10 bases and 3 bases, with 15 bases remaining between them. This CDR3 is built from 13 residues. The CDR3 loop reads CATADGIYTEAFF. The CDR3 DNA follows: TGTGCCACAGCGGACGGGATATACACTGAAGCTTTCTTT. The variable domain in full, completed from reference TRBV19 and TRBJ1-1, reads DGGITQSPKYLFRKEGQNVTLSCEQNLNHDAMYWYRQDPGQGLRLIYYSQIVNDFQKGDIAEGYSVSREKKESFPLTVTSAQKNPTAFYLCATADGIYTEAFFGQGTRLTVV.

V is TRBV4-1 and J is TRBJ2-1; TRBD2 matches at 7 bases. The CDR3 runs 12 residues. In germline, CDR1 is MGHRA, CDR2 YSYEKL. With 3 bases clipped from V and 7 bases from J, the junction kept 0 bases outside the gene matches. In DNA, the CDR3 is TGCGCCAGCAGCCAGGGACTAAATGAGCAGTTCTTC. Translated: CASSQGLNEQFF.